This passage covers 14 T cell receptor beta chains from one sample sequenced in a study of blood T cell repertoires in COVID-19. Profiling relied on immunoSEQ multiplex PCR, and the TCRdb table lists in-frame clones only, not all of them. The repertoire holds about 300,000 clones, with approximately 86% as singletons. The sample was peripheral blood. The source is a man aged 18 to 30 with active or convalescent COVID-19.

The rearrangement uses TRBV5-4 and TRBJ2-1, with TRBD2 as a possible D gene (6 bases). This CDR3 comprises 16 residues. Trimming stripped 1 base from V and 7 bases from J, with 18 bases between. Germline CDR1 is SGHNT and CDR2 is YYREEE (reference sequence). The CDR3 DNA sequence: TGTGCCAGCAGCTTGCAGGCGGGGTTTATGGGTAATGAGCAGTTCTTC. It yields the protein CASSLQAGFMGNEQFF.

V and J are TRBV27 and TRBJ1-5; 7 bases match TRBD1. This CDR3 region has 15 residues. The V gene end was trimmed by 2 bases and the J gene end by 3 bases; junction bases not matched to a gene: 4. Germline CDR1 MNHEY, CDR2 SMNVEV (reference sequence). The CDR3 sequence is CASSLGGTANQPQHF. CDR3 nucleotide sequence: TGTGCCAGCAGTTTAGGCGGGACAGCCAATCAGCCCCAGCATTTT.

This clone was seen once. V and J are TRBV6-4 and TRBJ1-2; 8 bases map to TRBD1. Losses at the gene ends were 2 bases for V and 0 bases for J; bases not matched to a gene: 8. The germline CDR1 and CDR2 sequences are MRHNA and SNTAGT. There are 17 residues in the CDR3. CDR3 DNA sequence: TGTGCCAGCAGTGACGAGATGAAGGACAGGGCTAACTATGGCTACACCTTC. It encodes CASSDEMKDRANYGYTF.

J is TRBJ2-1 and V is TRBV2; 9 bases line up with TRBD2. Germline V gene data show CDR1 as SNHLY and CDR2 as FYNNEI. The CDR3 totals 15 residues. V gave up 3 bases and J gave up 6 bases; unmatched junction bases: 6. The DNA for the CDR3 is TGTGCCAGCAGTGACGCGCGGGGGGGCCGCAATGAGCAGTTCTTC. It yields the protein CASSDARGGRNEQFF.

The gene calls are TRBV27 and TRBJ2-1; TRBD2 might be the D (5 bases). The CDR3 sequence is 14 residues long. V dropped 2 bases and J dropped 10 bases, with 15 bases sitting between them. CDR1 and CDR2 (germline): MNHEY, SMNVEV (reference sequence). In nucleotides, the CDR3 is TGTGCCAGCAGTTTACTTGGGGTCGGAGGCGAGCAGTTCTTC. The encoded protein is CASSLLGVGGEQFF.

The chain combines TRBV4-1 with TRBJ2-5, with D unclear. The CDR3 totals 17 residues. Germline V gene data show CDR1 as MGHRA and CDR2 as YSYEKL. V lost 4 bases, J lost 2 bases, and 20 bases lay in between. The CDR3 region is CASSPRRLGAAQETQYF. CDR3 nucleotides: TGCGCCAGCAGCCCGCGTCGTTTAGGTGCGGCGCAAGAGACCCAGTACTTC.

The rearrangement uses TRBV6-5 and TRBJ1-5; 9 positions agree with TRBD1. Germline CDR1 reads MNHEY; CDR2 reads SVGAGI. The CDR3 is made up of 15 amino acids. The junction had 10 bases not matched to a gene; V was cut back by 5 bases and J by 8 bases. CDR3 region: CASSPGTGLVEPQHF. In nucleotides, the CDR3 is TGTGCCAGCAGTCCCGGGACAGGGTTAGTGGAGCCCCAGCATTTT.

This clone was picked up one time. This chain links TRBV5-6 with TRBJ1-2; no clear D. V lost 4 bases and J 0 bases, leaving 16 bases between the germline ends. CDR1 SGHDT and CDR2 YYEEEE come from the germline V gene. The CDR3 totals 16 residues. CDR3 in amino acids: CASSQEGRQANYGYTF. CDR3 in DNA: TGTGCCAGCAGCCAAGAGGGTAGGCAAGCTAACTATGGCTACACCTTC.

This clone was seen a single time. V usage is TRBV5-1 and J usage is TRBJ2-4, with D unclear. CDR1 and CDR2 from the germline V gene are SGHRS and YFSETQ. Trimming took 0 bases from V and 0 from J, leaving 16 bases between them. The CDR3 is made up of 18 amino acids. Written as DNA, the CDR3 is TGCGCCAGCAGCTTGGAAGTATGGGCCCTCCTAGCCAAAAACATTCAGTACTTC. Translation: CASSLEVWALLAKNIQYF.

The chain combines TRBV5-1 with TRBJ1-1, with D hard to call. The CDR3 spans 11 residues. V was trimmed by 0 bases and J by 7 bases, leaving 4 bases between them. In germline, CDR1 is SGHRS, CDR2 YFSETQ. The CDR3 spells CASSLGVEAFF. The CDR3 bases are TGCGCCAGCAGCTTGGGCGTTGAAGCTTTCTTT.

The V gene is TRBV5-4, the J gene TRBJ2-7; 14 bases match TRBD2. Per germline, CDR1 SGHNT and CDR2 YYREEE (reference sequence). This CDR3 comprises 16 residues. V trimming: 4 bases; J trimming: 4 bases; junction bases outside the gene matches: 7. CDR3 region: CASSGTSGGTGYEQYF. In DNA, the CDR3 is TGTGCCAGCAGCGGGACTAGCGGGGGTACGGGTTACGAGCAGTACTTC.

This rearrangement joins TRBV29-1 to TRBJ1-1; 12 bases line up with TRBD1. After removal of 6 bases from V and 2 bases from J, the junction contained 4 bases not matched to a gene. The CDR3 spans 14 residues. Germline V gives CDR1 SQVTM, CDR2 ANQGSEA. CDR3 amino acids: CSVKGQGANTEAFF. Here the CDR3 DNA reads TGCAGCGTGAAGGGACAGGGGGCAAACACTGAAGCTTTCTTT.

The V call is TRBV29-1, the J call TRBJ2-1; TRBD2 is a possible D gene (5 bases). V was clipped by 5 bases and J by 9 bases, with 8 bases between them. Germline V CDR1 and CDR2: SQVTM, ANQGSEA. The CDR3 runs 10 residues. The CDR3 protein is CSVREGEQFF. Here the CDR3 DNA reads TGCAGCGTTCGGGAAGGTGAGCAGTTCTTC.

The CDR3 DNA reads TGTGCCAGCAGCCAAGACGTACTAGCCTACGAGCAGTACTTC. Translated: CASSQDVLAYEQYF. The chain uses TRBV3-1 (or the pseudogene TRBV3-2) and TRBJ2-7; TRBD2 might be the D (5 bases). The CDR3 has 14 amino acids. Trimming shortened V by 0 bases and J by 2 bases, and 8 bases separated the two germline ends. CDR1 is LGHDT, CDR2 YNNKEL, per germline (reference sequence).